The 15 T cell receptor beta chains below come from one sample, sequenced in a study of T-cell memory formation after mild COVID-19. MiXCR, applied by TCRdb to the 5' RACE reads, yields one record per CDR3 protein. In the table there are 400,000 to 500,000 distinct CDR3 sequences, 20% to 25% of which are singletons. The specimen sequenced was PBMCs or a T cell subset sorted from them (not recorded which). The source is an adult woman who had mild COVID-19 (a few samples of this study predate the infection). Cell type and time point are not known.

The rearrangement links TRBV6-6 to TRBJ2-2; D is unclear. The germline CDR1 and CDR2 sequences are MNHNY and SVGAGI (reference sequence). V lost 5 bases, J lost 0 bases, and 4 bases lay in between. The CDR3 runs 13 residues. CDR3 region: CASSNPNTGELFF. CDR3 nucleotide sequence: TGTGCCAGCAGTAACCCGAACACCGGGGAGCTGTTTTTT.

V and J are TRBV6-6 and TRBJ2-3; D uncertain. Germline values: CDR1 MNHNY, CDR2 SVGAGI (reference sequence). V lost 7 bases and J lost 6, with 8 bases in between. CDR3 size: 11 residues. CDR3 bases: TGTGCCAGCACCGATATGGATACGCAGTATTTT. Translated: CASTDMDTQYF.

This clonotype appeared a few times. The chain recombines TRBV6-5 with TRBJ2-5; 8 bases fit TRBD1. Unmatched junction bases numbered 7, after V lost 6 bases and J lost 4 bases. Germline-derived CDR1 and CDR2 are MNHEY and SVGAGI. CDR3 length: 14 residues. CDR3 amino acids: CASRKGQVAETQYF. The CDR3 nucleotides read TGTGCCAGCAGAAAGGGACAGGTCGCAGAGACCCAGTACTTC.

This clonotype was observed a few times. The rearrangement uses TRBV13 and TRBJ2-1, with 13 positions matching TRBD2. The CDR3 loop spans 18 amino acids. V dropped 2 bases and J dropped 5; count of bases not matched to a gene: 9. Germline CDR1 PRHDT, CDR2 FYEKMQ (reference sequence). Here the CDR3 DNA reads TGTGCCAGCAGCTTAAGCCTTGAGGGACTAGCGGGAAACAATGAGCAGTTCTTC. As protein: CASSLSLEGLAGNNEQFF.

The chain has TRBV9 and TRBJ1-5; no reliable D call. The ends were cut back, 3 bases at V and 7 bases at J, with 11 bases in the middle. The CDR3 consists of 13 residues. Germline CDR1 reads SGDLS; CDR2 reads YYNGEE. The CDR3 DNA is TGTGCCAGCAGCGATGGACCGTGGCAGCCCCAGCATTTT. The encoded protein is CASSDGPWQPQHF.

This clonotype was recorded only once. The CDR3 DNA follows: TGTGCCAGCAGCCCCTGGACAGGAGGAAAGACCCAGTACTTC. Its protein product is CASSPWTGGKTQYF. This chain uses TRBV5-6 with TRBJ2-5; 7 bases agree with TRBD1. The CDR3 loop spans 14 amino acids. The V segment lost 4 bases and the J segment 6 bases; nucleotides outside the gene matches: 9. Germline CDR1 reads SGHDT; CDR2 reads YYEEEE.

V is TRBV6-6 and J is TRBJ1-5, with a tentative D call TRBD1 (5 bases). This CDR3 comprises 17 residues. The germline V and J ends were trimmed by 6 bases and 3 bases, with 21 bases remaining between them. CDR1 MNHNY and CDR2 SVGAGI come from the germline V gene (reference sequence). CDR3 loop: CASSPANPGTINQPQHF. The CDR3 nucleotides are TGTGCCAGCAGCCCTGCCAACCCAGGGACTATCAATCAGCCCCAGCATTTT.

V and J are TRBV24-1 and TRBJ2-1; TRBD2 agrees at 9 bases. Looked up from germline, CDR1 is KGHDR and CDR2 is SFDVKD. The CDR3 totals 15 residues. The ends lost 5 bases at V and 2 bases at J; junction bases unmatched: 3. CDR3 amino acids: CATSGAGGPYNEQFF. DNA of the CDR3: TGTGCCACCAGTGGGGCGGGAGGGCCCTACAATGAGCAGTTCTTC.

This clonotype was recorded only once. The chain is built from TRBV11-2 and TRBJ2-1, with 7 positions matching TRBD1. The germline CDR1 and CDR2 sequences are SGHAT and FQNNGV. V lost 4 bases to trimming and J lost 7 bases; unmatched junction nucleotides: 10. The CDR3 runs to 15 residues. The CDR3 reads CASSSDRAPVNEQFF. The CDR3 bases are TGTGCCAGCAGCTCAGACAGGGCCCCCGTGAATGAGCAGTTCTTC.

This clonotype was seen more than once but under ten times. The chain carries TRBV9 and TRBJ2-1; possibly TRBD2 for D (6 bases). Trimming removed 4 bases from V and 0 bases from J, with 14 bases in between. This CDR3 is 16 amino acids long. Germline CDR1 is SGDLS and CDR2 is YYNGEE. The CDR3 here is CASSPPGGSSYNEQFF. CDR3 in DNA: TGTGCCAGCAGCCCCCCTGGAGGGAGCTCCTACAATGAGCAGTTCTTC.

This clonotype came up many times. The V call is TRBV7-3, the J call TRBJ2-2, with D uncertain. Trimming left V 2 bases short and J 2 bases short, with 6 bases between. CDR3 size: 14 residues. Germline V CDR1 and CDR2: SGHTA, FQGTGA. As DNA, the CDR3 is TGTGCCAGCAGCTTAGGGGTAAACACCGGGGAGCTGTTTTTT. Translating it yields CASSLGVNTGELFF.

This clonotype came up once. CDR3: CATSRSFPGGSSGRGSDEQFF. Here the CDR3 DNA reads TGTGCCACCAGCAGATCATTCCCAGGGGGCTCTAGCGGGAGGGGTTCCGATGAGCAGTTCTTC. The rearrangement joins TRBV15 to TRBJ2-1; TRBD2 matches at 12 bases. This CDR3 region has 21 residues. The J segment lost 8 bases and the V segment lost 2 bases, leaving 22 bases of the junction unmatched. Germline lookup yields CDR1 LNHNV and CDR2 YYDKDF (reference sequence).

This clonotype was seen a handful of times. The chain joins TRBV7-2 to TRBJ2-3; 11 positions match TRBD2. V lost 4 bases to trimming and J lost 2 bases; unmatched junction nucleotides: 2. Germline V gene lookup returns CDR1 SGHTA and CDR2 FQGNSA. This CDR3 is 15 amino acids long. The CDR3 here is CASSSSGGLTDTQYF. CDR3 bases: TGTGCCAGCAGCTCTAGCGGGGGGCTCACAGATACGCAGTATTTT.

The CDR3 nucleotides are TGTGCCAGAGAACCGGACAGGGGGCCGAACACTGAAGCTTTCTTT. Its translation: CAREPDRGPNTEAFF. The chain is built from TRBV2 and TRBJ1-1; TRBD1 agrees at 11 bases. The CDR3 loop spans 15 amino acids. Germline-derived CDR1 and CDR2 are SNHLY and FYNNEI. V trimming: 9 bases; J trimming: 1 base; junction bases outside the gene matches: 7.

DNA for the CDR3: TGTGCCAGCAGACGCCGTGGTGAGGGGCGCGATGGCTACACCTTC. It yields the protein CASRRRGEGRDGYTF. This chain links TRBV28 with TRBJ1-2; a possible D gene is TRBD1 (5 bases). V lost 6 bases and J 6 bases, leaving 20 bases between the germline ends. The V gene's germline CDR1 is MDHEN and CDR2 SYDVKM. The CDR3 spans 15 residues.